Listed below are T cell receptor beta chains from one sample, sequenced in a study of T cells in Graves' hyperthyroidism and ophthalmopathy. TCRdb called the multiplex PCR reads again in MiXCR, with one record for every CDR3 protein. The sample includes more than 150,000 distinct CDR3 sequences, approximately 15% of them seen just once. The specimen was blood. These receptor sequences come from a woman aged 45 to 65 with Graves' hyperthyroidism. The CDR3 runs from the conserved cysteine through the conserved F or W. D genes are given only for firm matches. Clone size appears in some rows only: once, few, many, or a class for an expanded clone.

v_call	clone_size	d_call	j_call	cdr3_aa	cdr3_nt
TRBV2	many	TRBD1	TRBJ1-2	CARQGGRDYGYTF	TGTGCCAGACAAGGGGGCCGGGACTATGGCTACACCTTC
TRBV6-2/TRBV6-3	few	TRBD2	TRBJ2-3	CASSYEAGGGTDTQYF	TGTGCCAGCAGTTACGAGGCGGGGGGGGGCACAGATACGCAGTATTTT
TRBV5-1	many	NA	TRBJ2-1	CASSFPQDEGSYNEQFF	TGCGCCAGCAGCTTCCCCCAGGACGAGGGATCCTACAATGAGCAGTTCTTC
TRBV9	NA	TRBD1	TRBJ2-7	CASSVGTGPYEQYF	TGTGCCAGCAGCGTAGGGACAGGCCCCTACGAGCAGTACTTC
TRBV28	many	NA	TRBJ1-4	CASSSPGLGSEKLFF	TGTGCCAGCAGTTCCCCAGGTCTGGGGAGTGAAAAACTGTTTTTT
TRBV7-9	NA	NA	TRBJ2-3	CASSRGPGTRYF	TGTGCCAGCAGTAGGGGCCCAGGTACGCGGTATTTT
TRBV2	NA	NA	TRBJ1-4	CASSEDRIMAEKLFF	TGTGCCAGCAGTGAAGATCGAATAATGGCGGAAAAACTGTTTTTT
TRBV2	many	TRBD1	TRBJ1-2	CASSDTGDGYTF	TGTGCCAGCAGCGATACAGGGGATGGCTACACCTTC
TRBV6-2/TRBV6-3	many	NA	TRBJ1-1	CASSWGARTEAFF	TGTGCCAGCAGCTGGGGCGCACGCACTGAAGCTTTCTTT
TRBV5-1	many	NA	TRBJ2-1	CASSFGQYYNEQFF	TGCGCCAGCAGCTTTGGACAGTACTACAATGAGCAGTTCTTC
TRBV6-1	NA	NA	TRBJ2-5	CASSTPGGQQETQYF	TGTGCCAGCAGTACCCCTGGAGGACAGCAAGAGACCCAGTACTTC
TRBV19	many	NA	TRBJ2-7	CASSRVEGGSYEQYF	TGTGCCAGTAGTAGGGTGGAAGGGGGGAGTTACGAGCAGTACTTC
TRBV6-1	many	NA	TRBJ2-7	CASPPSLGQIRSYEQYF	TGTGCCAGCCCACCGTCCCTCGGACAGATACGCTCCTACGAGCAGTACTTC
TRBV3-1	many	NA	TRBJ2-1	CASSQVRRATEQFF	TGTGCCAGCAGCCAAGTGAGGAGGGCAACCGAGCAGTTCTTC
TRBV12-3/TRBV12-4	many	NA	TRBJ2-5	CASSLFREKETQYF	TGTGCCAGCAGTCTCTTCAGGGAAAAGGAGACCCAGTACTTC
TRBV7-2	many	TRBD1	TRBJ1-2	CASSSRDRGNYGYTF	TGTGCCAGCAGCAGCCGGGACAGGGGGAACTATGGCTACACCTTC
TRBV28	many	TRBD1	TRBJ1-5	CASIPGTASQQPQHF	TGTGCCAGCATCCCTGGGACAGCCTCTCAGCAGCCCCAGCATTTT
TRBV28	many	NA	TRBJ1-1	CASSSLVAVNTEAFF	TGTGCCAGCAGTTCATTGGTGGCAGTAAACACTGAAGCTTTCTTT
TRBV7-2	many	TRBD1	TRBJ1-2	CASSPRGAESGYGYTF	TGTGCCAGCAGCCCCAGGGGGGCAGAGTCGGGCTATGGCTACACCTTC
TRBV4-1	few	TRBD1	TRBJ1-2	CASSQDPGQSYGYTF	TGCGCCAGCAGCCAAGACCCGGGACAGTCCTATGGCTACACCTTC
TRBV19	many	TRBD1	TRBJ2-1	CASRGQGFNNEQFF	TGTGCCAGTAGGGGACAGGGCTTCAATAATGAGCAGTTCTTC
TRBV6-2/TRBV6-3	many	NA	TRBJ2-2	CASSYTAANTGELFF	TGTGCCAGCAGTTACACAGCGGCGAACACCGGGGAGCTGTTTTTT
TRBV11-2	many	TRBD2	TRBJ2-1	CATLAGGNEQFF	TGTGCCACTTTAGCGGGGGGCAATGAGCAGTTCTTC
TRBV5-6	NA	NA	TRBJ1-2	CASSSRAKGYTF	TGTGCCAGCAGCTCCCGGGCGAAGGGCTACACCTTC
TRBV27	many	TRBD2	TRBJ2-3	CASRRGLASTDTQYF	TGTGCCAGCAGGCGGGGACTAGCCAGCACAGATACGCAGTATTTT
TRBV12-3/TRBV12-4	many	TRBD1	TRBJ2-7	CASRQGGEQYF	TGTGCCAGTCGACAGGGTGGCGAGCAGTACTTC
TRBV28	many	NA	TRBJ2-4	CASSLYGGTGVKNIQYF	TGTGCCAGCAGTCTTTATGGAGGGACTGGGGTAAAAAACATTCAGTACTTC
TRBV6-1	many	NA	TRBJ1-2	CASSSYMEGAYYGYTF	TGTGCCAGCAGTTCTTATATGGAAGGGGCCTACTATGGCTACACCTTC
TRBV28	many	NA	TRBJ1-6	CASSFYGQINSPLHF	TGTGCCAGCAGTTTCTACGGACAGATTAATTCACCCCTCCACTTT
TRBV5-1	many	TRBD1	TRBJ2-1	CASSLEGQGYRGQFF	TGCGCCAGCAGCTTGGAGGGACAGGGATATCGGGGGCAGTTCTTC
TRBV24-1	NA	NA	TRBJ2-5	CATSSGETQYF	TGTGCCACCAGCAGCGGGGAGACCCAGTACTTC
TRBV28	many	TRBD1	TRBJ2-3	CASSPALGTGSDTQYF	TGTGCCAGCAGCCCCGCCCTCGGGACAGGATCAGATACGCAGTATTTT
TRBV2	many	TRBD1	TRBJ1-4	CASSETGGEKLFF	TGTGCCAGCAGTGAAACAGGGGGCGAAAAACTGTTTTTT
TRBV27	many	NA	TRBJ1-2	CASREVEDGGYTF	TGTGCCAGCAGGGAGGTGGAGGATGGCGGCTACACCTTC
TRBV2	many	NA	TRBJ2-7	CASRDDGRVYEQYF	TGTGCCAGCAGAGATGATGGACGGGTCTACGAGCAGTACTTC
TRBV5-8	many	NA	TRBJ2-7	CASSFGATAYEQYF	TGTGCCAGCAGCTTCGGGGCAACAGCCTACGAGCAGTACTTC
TRBV7-9	NA	NA	TRBJ1-4	CANSFGRGEKLFF	TGTGCCAACAGCTTTGGCAGGGGTGAAAAACTGTTTTTT
TRBV5-1	many	NA	TRBJ1-2	CASSLEQVHYTF	TGCGCCAGCAGCTTGGAACAGGTGCACTACACCTTC
TRBV4-2	NA	NA	TRBJ2-2	CASSQSGTRNTGELFF	TGTGCCAGCAGCCAATCCGGGACACGGAACACCGGGGAGCTGTTTTTT
TRBV2	many	NA	TRBJ1-5	CASSEDGGLSNQPQHF	TGTGCCAGCAGTGAAGATGGGGGGCTAAGCAATCAGCCCCAGCATTTT
TRBV11-2	NA	NA	TRBJ1-1	CASSLTLDTEAFF	TGTGCCAGCAGCTTAACGTTAGACACTGAAGCTTTCTTT
TRBV4-2	NA	NA	TRBJ2-2	CASSQRQPTGELFF	TGTGCCAGCAGCCAACGCCAACCCACCGGGGAGCTGTTTTTT
TRBV11-2	NA	NA	TRBJ2-1	CASSWAGNNEQFF	TGTGCCAGCAGCTGGGCCGGGAACAATGAGCAGTTCTTC
TRBV19	many	NA	TRBJ1-2	CASRIGRSYGYTF	TGTGCCAGTAGGATTGGCAGGAGCTATGGCTACACCTTC
TRBV20-1	many	NA	TRBJ1-3	CSAKRTAVVSGNTIYF	TGCAGTGCCAAGCGTACGGCAGTAGTATCTGGAAACACCATATATTTT
TRBV7-2	many	TRBD1	TRBJ2-5	CASSSNPGQQETQYF	TGTGCCAGCAGCTCCAACCCGGGACAGCAAGAGACCCAGTACTTC
TRBV20-1	many	NA	TRBJ2-7	CSARVPYEGYEQYF	TGCAGTGCTAGAGTCCCCTATGAAGGCTACGAGCAGTACTTC
TRBV4-1	NA	TRBD1	TRBJ2-1	CASSPRTGLAEQFF	TGCGCCAGCAGCCCACGGACAGGGCTGGCTGAGCAGTTCTTC